This TCR beta chain appears in the sequencing data of a study of post-analysis software for immune sequencing data. The CDR3 spans 17 residues. Germline assignment: CDR1 MGHRA and CDR2 YSYEKL. With 0 bases removed from V and 3 bases from J, the gap between germline ends came to 18 bases. Study-wide results and limits: With TRBV5-6, TRBV5-1 and TRBV20-1 included, about five TRBV segments were more frequent in patients than in controls.

Sequencing libraries made from TCR beta cDNA carried unique molecular identifiers. Starting from about 0.98 to 11 million T cells, the study yielded about 490,000 cDNA molecules. MiXCR, run by TCRdb on the PCR reads, gives a single entry per CDR3 protein. The table lists 750,000 to 950,000 distinct CDR3 sequences, approximately 50% of them singletons, with approximately 4.5% in the top ten. Points on this clonotype: Its antigen is unidentified.

This rearrangement joins TRBV4-1 to TRBJ2-7; D remains unclear. Sequenced material: blood. The sequence derives from a girl aged 5 to 17 with multiple sclerosis. CDR3 amino acids: CASSQDEWARNGYEQYF. CDR3 bases: TGCGCCAGCAGCCAAGATGAATGGGCGAGGAATGGCTACGAGCAGTACTTC.